This T cell receptor (beta chain) appears in the sequencing data of a study of beta chain features in type 1 diabetes (dated by TCRdb to between 2017 and 2018). Regarding the complete study: Mean age, gender distribution, total cell number and subset yield did not differ between patients and healthy donors. A total of 85 million to 140 million sorted cells were examined across all samples, and a strong correlation was observed between cell number per subset and RNA yield. The study compared the TCRB repertoires of sorted circulating CD4+ T cell subsets in recently diagnosed type 1 diabetes patients with those in matched healthy donors. Whereas all 28 donors provided naive and central memory subsets, regulatory and stem cell-like memory subsets were isolated from just 8 patients and roughly 8 healthy donors.

As concerns this clone: Its antigen remains undetermined. There are no base qualities to consult, and no much larger clone falls within one base.

Paper-wide results and their limitations: Shorter templates might be favored by PCR, yet because patient and control samples were amplified and corrected together, any such skew would affect both groups equally. Because cDNA was sequenced instead of genomic DNA, activated cells with high expression could be over-represented, although the groups did not differ in activation or CD3 levels. Type 1 diabetes patients showed a moderate but significant shortening of TCRB CDR3 length in all four CD4+ subsets. At VDJ recombination sites, patients with type 1 diabetes made fewer insertions and deleted more nucleotides, a pattern implying thymic rearrangement abnormalities. The naive, central memory and regulatory TCRB repertoires appeared to resemble one another more closely among patients than among healthy donors. Only small numbers of individuals were included in the HLA sub-analyses, which left unresolved whether HLA type had any influence on TCRB rearrangement.

Each donor gave one peripheral blood draw, roughly 0.11 L on average, collected into heparinised tubes. A BD FACSAria II and a panel including CD45RO, CCR7, CD25, CD127, CD95 and CD27 were used to sort naive, central memory, regulatory and stem cell-like memory CD4+ T cells. Purity was above 95% for every sorted population. PBMCs were isolated right away by Lymphoprep density gradient centrifugation and were stained directly, without culture. So that batch effects would be minimized, each experiment stained and sorted samples in pairs, pairing one healthy donor with one patient. The entire isolated RNA was reverse transcribed using the High Capacity cDNA Reverse Transcription Kit, and thus expressed TCRB transcripts were sequenced. Deep immunoSEQ sequencing was applied to naive, central memory and regulatory T cell samples, giving an average of roughly 3.5 million total reads per sample. Sorted cells were lysed in RLT buffer, and RNA was extracted using DNase-treated RNeasy Micro or Mini kits according to cell number. Each cell subset was processed on its own to prevent cross-contamination, while patient and healthy donor samples were processed together. The immunoSEQ multiplex PCR was used to amplify TCRB sequences from cDNA, yielding 87-bp fragments that span the CDR3 region. Amplicons were sequenced on the Illumina HiSeq platform. Processing in the source paper ran as follows. Synthetic template baselines were used to correct PCR bias computationally, reads within Hamming distance 2 were collapsed, and singletons that could not be merged were discarded. Reads were aligned against IMGT so that V, D and J genes, CDR3 length and insertions or deletions at six rearrangement sites could be assigned. Clonotype counts were normalized to sorted cell number within each subset before computing true diversity and Gini coefficients with the tcR R package. Repertoire sharing was quantified using the overlap coefficient calculated on TCRB nucleotide sequences. Sourced from immuneACCESS, this table was stored by TCRdb with only in-frame sequences that have V and J called. A share of the clones is absent; for the studies checked, an unresolved V gene accounts for under half, and the remainder has no known explanation. V and J calls and clone size follow that table, whereas D and trimming were derived from the DNA. This sample gives roughly 150,000 clones in total; approximately 9% of them show up just once. Together, the top ten hold over 0.45% of the sample.

From the cysteine through the phenylalanine, the CDR3 covers 16 amino acids. The CDR3 DNA has 48 bases and is translated from base 1. V is trimmed back by 4 bases and J by 5 bases, and the junction contains 11 bases that no gene match accounts for. Taken from the germline V gene (reference sequence), the CDR1 and CDR2 loops are SEHNR and FQNEAQ. Specimen: central memory CD4+ T cells from blood. The chain is made from TRBV7-9 and TRBJ2-4, with 7 bases matching TRBD1. This receptor was identified in a woman aged 18-35 years with type 1 diabetes. CDR3 sequence: CASSSDRVGGQNIQYF. The nucleotide sequence is TGTGCCAGCAGCTCAGACAGGGTTGGGGGCCAAAACATTCAGTACTTC.